Below, 8 T cell receptor beta chains from the same sample are listed, as sequenced in a study of CD8 T cells in ankylosing spondylitis. MiXCR was run by TCRdb on the 5' RACE reads, yielding one entry per CDR3 protein. This sample yields about 300,000 distinct CDR3 sequences, of which around a tenth are seen a single time; about 10% belongs to the top ten. The source material was blood, either unsorted or a sorted T cell fraction (not recorded which). The origin of the receptors is a female donor with ankylosing spondylitis or in good health (not recorded which).

This clonotype has at least ten counts. The J gene is TRBJ1-2, the V gene TRBV15; D unclear. Germline V gives CDR1 LNHNV, CDR2 YYDKDF (reference sequence). V was clipped by 0 bases and J by 5 bases, with 7 bases between them. This CDR3 is built from 13 residues. Written as DNA, the CDR3 is TGTGCCACCAGCAGAGATAAAGGGTATGGCTACACCTTC. This codes for CATSRDKGYGYTF.

There are many counts of this clonotype. The rearrangement links TRBV12-3 or TRBV12-4 to TRBJ2-7; 7 nucleotides match TRBD1. The ends lost 4 bases at V and 7 bases at J; junction bases unmatched: 10. This CDR3 comprises 14 residues. CDR3: CASSSFDRAEEQYF. The CDR3 bases are TGTGCCAGCAGTTCTTTCGACAGGGCGGAAGAGCAGTACTTC.

This clonotype occurred many times. The chain carries TRBV28 and TRBJ2-7, with TRBD1 identical over 7 bases. J gave up 4 bases and V 8 bases, and 5 bases lay outside the gene matches. This CDR3 spans 12 amino acids. Germline V gives CDR1 MDHEN, CDR2 SYDVKM. CDR3: CASQTGRYEQYF. The CDR3, as DNA: TGTGCCAGCCAGACAGGGCGATACGAGCAGTACTTC.

This clonotype occurred a few times. This chain uses TRBV6-1 with TRBJ1-6; D unclear. The germline V gene encodes CDR1 MNHNS and CDR2 SASEGT. V lost 7 bases and J lost 7, with 14 bases in between. This CDR3 has 14 residues. The chain's CDR3 is CASINPGRNSPLHF. In DNA form, the CDR3 reads TGTGCCAGCATCAACCCCGGGAGGAATTCACCCCTCCACTTT.

This clonotype was detected ten times or more. The chain recombines TRBV29-1 with TRBJ2-7, with D possibly TRBD2 on 5 matching bases. Germline CDR1 is SQVTM and CDR2 is ANQGSEA. This CDR3 contains 12 residues. Deletions cut 5 bases from V and 7 bases from J, with 15 bases between. CDR3 nucleotide sequence: TGCAGCGTTCGGCGGGCGGAGAGTGAGCAGTACTTC. Protein product: CSVRRAESEQYF.

This clonotype was observed a handful of times. V and J are TRBV6-4 and TRBJ2-1; 14 bases are shared with TRBD2. The CDR3 spans 15 residues. Looked up from germline, CDR1 is MRHNA and CDR2 is SNTAGT. V lost 4 bases to trimming and J lost 8 bases; unmatched junction nucleotides: 4. CDR3 sequence (DNA): TGTGCCAGCAGTGGGACTAGCGGGGGGATCGATGAGCAGTTCTTC. This encodes CASSGTSGGIDEQFF.

In regard to this clonotype: A read error may be the cause here, since a much bigger clone is one base away. The chain links TRBV20-1 to TRBJ2-2, with 10 bases that match TRBD2. J was trimmed by 4 bases and V by 0 bases; bases with no gene match: 11. The CDR3 is 18 residues long. Germline V gene sequence: CDR1 DFQATT, CDR2 SNEGSKA (reference sequence). The CDR3 sequence is CSARDRASGSLGTGELFF. The CDR3 nucleotides are TGCAGTGCTAGAGATCGGGCTAGCGGGAGTTTGGGCACCGGGGAGCTGTTTTTT.

With respect to this clonotype: The germline gene is not matched at one end of the junction; a read error may be the cause. The CDR3 spells CASSLGDSTSSLF. The DNA for the CDR3 is TGTGCCAGCAGTTTAGGGGACAGTACGAGCTCGCTCTTC. V is TRBV28 and J is TRBJ2-1, with 7 nucleotides matching TRBD1. The V gene's germline CDR1 is MDHEN and CDR2 SYDVKM. The CDR3 consists of 13 residues.